These T cell receptor beta chains were read from a single sample in a study of neurological immune-mediated disorders. TCRdb re-called the 5' RACE reads with MiXCR, one entry per CDR3 protein. The table includes 40,000 or so distinct CDR3 sequences, roughly 12% detected once. Material for sequencing was PBMCs. Every receptor here comes from a young man in good health. Each CDR3 is given with its conserved first and last residue. Fields, in order: V gene, D gene, clone size, J gene, CDR3 protein, CDR3 DNA. D genes are given only for firm matches. The listing skips clone size in some rows; elsewhere it reads once, few, many or a size class.

v_call: TRBV5-1; d_call: TRBD2; clone_size: many; j_call: TRBJ2-7; cdr3_aa: CASSPWGTSTYEQYF; cdr3_nt: TGCGCCAGCAGCCCTTGGGGGACTAGTACCTACGAGCAGTACTTC
v_call: TRBV18; d_call: NA; clone_size: many; j_call: TRBJ2-7; cdr3_aa: CASSPGGPASYEQYF; cdr3_nt: TGTGCCAGCTCACCAGGTGGGCCGGCTTCCTACGAGCAGTACTTC
v_call: TRBV12-3/TRBV12-4; d_call: TRBD1; clone_size: many; j_call: TRBJ2-6; cdr3_aa: CASSGQGALVLGANVLTF; cdr3_nt: TGTGCCAGCAGTGGACAGGGGGCGTTGGTCCTTGGGGCCAACGTCCTGACTTTC
v_call: TRBV6-6; d_call: TRBD2; clone_size: many; j_call: TRBJ2-1; cdr3_aa: CASTIAGVGGEQFF; cdr3_nt: TGTGCCAGCACCATAGCGGGAGTGGGAGGTGAGCAGTTCTTC
v_call: TRBV7-2; d_call: TRBD2; clone_size: many; j_call: TRBJ2-5; cdr3_aa: CASSVLAGWGETQYF; cdr3_nt: TGTGCCAGCAGCGTACTAGCGGGATGGGGGGAGACCCAGTACTTC
v_call: TRBV30; d_call: NA; clone_size: many; j_call: TRBJ1-1; cdr3_aa: CAWTKPSGVSTEAFF; cdr3_nt: TGTGCCTGGACTAAGCCGAGTGGGGTCAGCACTGAAGCTTTCTTT
v_call: TRBV5-8; d_call: NA; clone_size: NA; j_call: TRBJ2-2; cdr3_aa: CASRLYQGSTGELFF; cdr3_nt: TGTGCCAGCAGATTGTATCAGGGTAGCACCGGGGAGCTGTTTTTT
v_call: TRBV7-9; d_call: TRBD2; clone_size: NA; j_call: TRBJ2-1; cdr3_aa: CASSSPASGRGGGNEQFF; cdr3_nt: TGTGCCAGCAGCTCTCCAGCTAGCGGGAGGGGAGGTGGCAATGAGCAGTTCTTC
v_call: TRBV6-5; d_call: NA; clone_size: NA; j_call: TRBJ2-5; cdr3_aa: CASSYSVRGEETQYF; cdr3_nt: TGTGCCAGCAGTTACTCCGTCCGGGGTGAAGAGACCCAGTACTTC
v_call: TRBV7-2; d_call: NA; clone_size: NA; j_call: TRBJ2-7; cdr3_aa: CASSFAAGTYEQYF; cdr3_nt: TGTGCCAGCAGCTTTGCGGCGGGAACCTACGAGCAGTACTTC